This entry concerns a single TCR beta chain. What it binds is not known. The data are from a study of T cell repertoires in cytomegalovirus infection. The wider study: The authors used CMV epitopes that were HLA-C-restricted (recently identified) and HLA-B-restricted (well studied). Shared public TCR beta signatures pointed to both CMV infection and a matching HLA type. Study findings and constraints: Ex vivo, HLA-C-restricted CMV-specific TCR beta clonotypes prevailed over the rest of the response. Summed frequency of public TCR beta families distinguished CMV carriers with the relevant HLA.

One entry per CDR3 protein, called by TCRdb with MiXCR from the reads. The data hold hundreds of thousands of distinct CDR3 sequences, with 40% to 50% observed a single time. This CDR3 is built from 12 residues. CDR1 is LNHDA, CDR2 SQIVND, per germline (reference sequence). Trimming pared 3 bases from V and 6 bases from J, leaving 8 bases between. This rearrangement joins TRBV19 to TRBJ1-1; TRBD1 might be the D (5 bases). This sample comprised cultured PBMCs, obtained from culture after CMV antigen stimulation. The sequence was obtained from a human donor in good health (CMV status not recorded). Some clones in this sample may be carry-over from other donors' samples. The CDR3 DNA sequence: TGTGCCAGTAGTATGTTAGGGGCTGAAGCTTTCTTT. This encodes CASSMLGAEAFF. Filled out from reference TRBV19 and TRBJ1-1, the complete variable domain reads DGGITQSPKYLFRKEGQNVTLSCEQNLNHDAMYWYRQDPGQGLRLIYYSQIVNDFQKGDIAEGYSVSREKKESFPLTVTSAQKNPTAFYLCASSMLGAEAFFGQGTRLTVV.